This is a list of T cell receptor beta chains from one sample in a study of blood T cell repertoires in COVID-19. Using immunoSEQ multiplex PCR, the repertoire was profiled, and TCRdb retains in-frame clones only, with some absent. The repertoire consists of about 190,000 clones, with about 80% occurring once and the leading ten covering 7.8%. Material for sequencing was peripheral blood. Receptors originate from an older woman with COVID-19, enrolled during active disease. Both conserved end residues are part of each CDR3. D genes are given only for firm matches. Only some rows state a clone size, as once, few, many or a class for expanded clones.

size	D	J	V	CDR3	DNA
NA	NA	TRBJ2-7	TRBV5-8	CASSFSRRAIYEQYF	TGTGCCAGCAGCTTTAGTCGGAGGGCGATCTACGAGCAGTACTTC
NA	TRBD1	TRBJ1-2	TRBV11-2	CASSLGGQGGYGYTF	TGTGCCAGCAGCTTAGGAGGACAGGGTGGCTATGGCTACACCTTC
NA	TRBD2	TRBJ2-7	TRBV2	CASIYGRAIYEQYF	TGTGCCAGCATATACGGGAGGGCAATCTACGAGCAGTACTTC
once	TRBD2	TRBJ2-1	TRBV7-3	CASSPHSRTSGVNEQFF	TGTGCCAGCAGCCCGCACTCCCGGACTAGCGGGGTGAATGAGCAGTTCTTC
NA	NA	TRBJ2-1	TRBV10-3	CAINSGGDYNEQFF	TGTGCCATCAACTCCGGGGGAGACTACAATGAGCAGTTCTTC
few	TRBD2	TRBJ2-1	TRBV24-1	CATSDPLAEQFF	TGTGCCACCAGTGATCCACTAGCGGAGCAGTTCTTC
once	NA	TRBJ1-5	TRBV5-1	CASSPAPNQPQHF	TGCGCCAGCAGCCCCGCGCCCAATCAGCCCCAGCATTTT
NA	NA	TRBJ2-5	TRBV12-3/TRBV12-4	CASSPGVETQYF	TGTGCCAGCAGTCCAGGGGTGGAGACCCAGTACTTC
NA	NA	TRBJ2-3	TRBV13	CASRSGVGVPDTQYF	TGTGCCAGCAGGTCGGGGGTAGGGGTCCCAGATACGCAGTATTTT
NA	TRBD1	TRBJ1-5	TRBV4-1	CASSRTGVGQPQHF	TGCGCCAGCAGCCGTACAGGGGTGGGGCAGCCCCAGCATTTT
NA	NA	TRBJ2-2	TRBV7-9	CASSLGQADTGELFF	TGTGCCAGCAGCTTAGGACAGGCTGACACCGGGGAGCTGTTTTTT
NA	NA	TRBJ2-4	TRBV3-1/TRBV3-2	CASSQETGAKNIQYF	TGTGCCAGCAGCCAAGAGACGGGGGCCAAAAACATTCAGTACTTC
NA	TRBD2	TRBJ2-7	TRBV9	CASSPGLAGTTSYEQYF	TGTGCCAGCAGCCCCGGACTAGCGGGAACAACCTCCTACGAGCAGTACTTC
NA	NA	TRBJ1-1	TRBV30	CAWNSDSDTEAFF	TGTGCCTGGAACTCGGACAGCGACACTGAAGCTTTCTTT
few	TRBD1	TRBJ1-4	TRBV27	CASSLTGATNEKLFF	TGTGCCAGCAGTTTAACAGGGGCAACTAATGAAAAACTGTTTTTT
NA	NA	TRBJ2-2	TRBV9	CASSVIHSNTGELFF	TGTGCCAGCAGCGTCATCCACTCGAACACCGGGGAGCTGTTTTTT
NA	TRBD2	TRBJ2-3	TRBV18	CASTQPPASGRATDTQYF	TGTGCCAGCACCCAACCCCCAGCTAGCGGGAGGGCGACAGATACGCAGTATTTT
NA	TRBD2	TRBJ2-2	TRBV13	CASSRTSGGAKTGELFF	TGTGCCAGCAGCCGCACTAGCGGGGGGGCCAAAACCGGGGAGCTGTTTTTT
NA	TRBD2	TRBJ2-3	TRBV2	CASSERAGGPDTQYF	TGTGCCAGCAGTGAACGAGCGGGGGGCCCAGATACGCAGTATTTT
NA	NA	TRBJ1-6	TRBV6-5	CASSDSQNSPLHF	TGTGCCAGCAGTGACTCCCAAAATTCACCCCTCCACTTT
NA	NA	TRBJ1-2	TRBV7-2	CASSQDRSYGYTF	TGTGCCAGCAGCCAAGACAGGTCCTATGGCTACACCTTC
NA	TRBD1	TRBJ2-6	TRBV11-2	CASSLDPQGAAGANVLTF	TGTGCCAGCAGCTTAGATCCCCAGGGGGCGGCTGGGGCCAACGTCCTGACTTTC
once	TRBD1	TRBJ1-6	TRBV7-9	CASSAMGQSNSPLHF	TGTGCCAGCAGCGCCATGGGACAGTCAAATTCACCCCTCCACTTT
NA	TRBD2	TRBJ2-7	TRBV9	CASSGRSGRDHEQYF	TGTGCCAGCAGCGGAAGGAGCGGGAGGGACCACGAGCAGTACTTC
NA	NA	TRBJ2-1	TRBV7-2	CASSFRGYNEQFF	TGTGCCAGCAGCTTCCGGGGCTACAATGAGCAGTTCTTC
NA	NA	TRBJ2-4	TRBV5-4	CASSIEGLGGNIQYF	TGTGCCAGCAGCATAGAGGGATTGGGAGGAAACATTCAGTACTTC
NA	NA	TRBJ1-2	TRBV6-6	CASGQARRGYTF	TGTGCCAGCGGGCAGGCCAGGCGTGGCTACACCTTC
NA	NA	TRBJ1-5	TRBV18	CASSLGTPNQPQHF	TGTGCCAGCTCACTCGGGACACCCAATCAGCCCCAGCATTTT
few	TRBD2	TRBJ2-5	TRBV6-5	CASNRASGEVETQYF	TGTGCCAGCAACCGGGCTAGCGGAGAGGTGGAGACCCAGTACTTC
NA	TRBD1	TRBJ2-2	TRBV6-1	CASSEALWDRTNTGELFF	TGTGCCAGCAGTGAAGCGCTTTGGGACAGGACTAACACCGGGGAGCTGTTTTTT
NA	NA	TRBJ1-2	TRBV28	CASSLGGTPTGGYTF	TGTGCCAGCAGTTTAGGAGGGACGCCTACGGGCGGCTACACCTTC
few	NA	TRBJ1-4	TRBV28	CASGEEKLFF	TGTGCCAGCGGAGAAGAAAAACTGTTTTTT
NA	NA	TRBJ1-6	TRBV2	CASVGVNNSPLHF	TGTGCCAGCGTAGGGGTAAACAATTCACCCCTCCACTTT
NA	NA	TRBJ1-4	TRBV6-4	CASSDSGHNSLPNEKLFF	TGTGCCAGCAGTGACTCCGGTCATAACAGTCTGCCTAATGAAAAACTGTTTTTT
NA	NA	TRBJ1-4	TRBV14	CASSHMGLGEKLFF	TGTGCCAGCAGCCATATGGGGCTAGGTGAAAAACTGTTTTTT
NA	TRBD2	TRBJ2-5	TRBV19	CASRGTSGREAQETQYF	TGTGCCAGTCGAGGGACTAGCGGGAGGGAGGCGCAAGAGACCCAGTACTTC
NA	TRBD1	TRBJ1-5	TRBV28	CASSIPSGQINQPQHF	TGTGCCAGCAGTATCCCATCGGGACAGATAAATCAGCCCCAGCATTTT
many	TRBD1	TRBJ2-3	TRBV6-1	CASSEFLRQGGKDTQYF	TGTGCCAGCAGTGAATTTTTGAGACAGGGGGGGAAAGATACGCAGTATTTT
NA	NA	TRBJ2-2	TRBV21-1	CASSTSPGQVGSTNTGELFF	TGTGCCAGCAGCACTTCCCCGGGACAGGTGGGTTCAACGAACACCGGGGAGCTGTTTTTT
NA	NA	TRBJ1-4	TRBV20-1	CSASGWESQGGSEKLFF	TGCAGTGCTAGTGGCTGGGAATCACAAGGGGGAAGTGAAAAACTGTTTTTT